Listed below are T cell receptor beta chains from one sample, sequenced in a study of T cell repertoires in cytomegalovirus infection. These receptors lack a known antigen. In TCRdb, the reads were re-called with MiXCR into one record per CDR3 protein. The sample holds around 58,000 distinct CDR3 sequences, 20% seen once. This sample comprised CD8+ T cells from cultured PBMCs, obtained from culture after CMV antigen stimulation. The receptors originated from a human donor in good health (CMV status not recorded). Some clones in this sample may be carry-over from other donors' samples. The CDR3 runs from the conserved cysteine through the conserved F or W. Each record gives: D gene, J gene, clone size, V gene, CDR3 protein. A D gene is named only where the DNA matches it firmly. The size field is filled for only some rows; it gives once, few, many or a size class.

>TRBD2|TRBJ2-1|few|TRBV7-9
CASSALAGPTYNEQFF
>-|TRBJ2-7|few|TRBV7-2
CASSPFRGASPYEQYF
>-|TRBJ2-5|few|TRBV7-2
CASSLVVWGVEETQYF
>TRBD2|TRBJ2-5|many|TRBV4-1
CASSQDGSSGGAETQYF
>-|TRBJ2-3|few|TRBV6-1
CASSESEGSADTQYF
>-|TRBJ2-3|-|TRBV7-2
CASSLVGGGTDTQYF
>-|TRBJ2-2|-|TRBV27
CASSLSRERGELFF
>TRBD2|TRBJ2-3|-|TRBV7-2
CASSWTSGEADTQYF
>-|TRBJ1-1|-|TRBV18
CASSPGDREAFF
>-|TRBJ1-5|few|TRBV6-6
CASTQGPMGLNQPQHF
>TRBD2|TRBJ2-5|-|TRBV12-3/TRBV12-4
CASSLRIAGGREETQYF
>TRBD1|TRBJ2-5|-|TRBV7-2
CASSPSDRVYQETQYF
>-|TRBJ1-2|-|TRBV12-3/TRBV12-4
CASSLRTRAAPYGYTF
>-|TRBJ2-3|-|TRBV7-8
CASSPAWDTQYF